The rows below give T cell receptor beta chains drawn from one sample of a study of cytomegalovirus exposure and HLA in healthy donors. Using immunoSEQ multiplex PCR, the repertoire was profiled, and TCRdb retains in-frame clones only, with some absent. The repertoire holds about 200,000 clones, with 82% as singletons. Material for sequencing was PBMCs. These receptor sequences come from a boy aged 2 to 10 in good health and CMV-seronegative. Each CDR3 is given with its conserved first and last residue.

TRBJ1-2 | TRBV29-1 | CSGQGVNYGYTF
TRBJ2-3 | TRBV5-4 | CASRRGTDTQYF
TRBJ1-6 | TRBV11-2 | CASSLRQGQPSPLHF
TRBJ1-1 | TRBV7-2 | CASSSSRGVEAFF
TRBJ1-2 | TRBV4-2 | CASSQGSQGLDGYTF
TRBJ2-3 | TRBV18 | CASSLQGAGDTQYF
TRBJ2-7 | TRBV30 | CAWDGQGHEQYF
TRBJ2-7 | TRBV19 | CASRTTGVGEQYF
TRBJ1-1 | TRBV2 | CASMGGWGSTEAFF
TRBJ1-6 | TRBV7-2 | CASSFWGGQSNSPLHF
TRBJ2-5 | TRBV4-1 | CASSRGGAYETQYF
TRBJ2-7 | TRBV6-1 | CASSVKTLAGGYYEQYF
TRBJ2-3 | TRBV21-1 | CASSKGWDRVTDTQYF
TRBJ1-2 | TRBV7-9 | CASSPDRSRGLGNYGYTF
TRBJ1-1 | TRBV7-2 | CASSLVVAGLSVTEAFF
TRBJ2-1 | TRBV7-3 | CASSHGNEQFF
TRBJ2-7 | TRBV5-1 | CASSLAPSGGSYEQYF